The entry that follows covers one T cell receptor (beta chain) sequence. Sequencing was performed with immunoSEQ multiplex PCR; in TCRdb, only in-frame clones are kept and a portion is missing. The data show millions of clones, over 90% seen once. The germline V gene has CDR1 SGHRS and CDR2 YFSETQ. The CDR3 runs 16 residues. The V gene end was trimmed by 3 bases and the J gene end by 10 bases; junction bases not matched to a gene: 11. The record originates from a study of shared clonotypes between healthy human individuals. The gene calls are TRBV5-1 and TRBJ2-1, with 12 bases matching TRBD1. Sequenced: naive CD4+ T cells from PBMCs. Subset meaning: CD45RA+ positively selected. This clonotype originated in a man aged 18-30 years in good health. Some clones in this sample may be carry-over from other donors' samples. DNA of the CDR3: TGCGCCAGCAGCTCCAACCCGGGACAGGGGGCGGGAGAGCAGTTCTTC. Protein product: CASSSNPGQGAGEQFF. The variable domain in full, completed from reference TRBV5-1 and TRBJ2-1, reads KAGVTQTPRYLIKTRGQQVTLSCSPISGHRSVSWYQQTPGQGLQFLFEYFSETQRNKGNFPGRFSGRQFSNSRSEMNVSTLELGDSALYLCASSSNPGQGAGEQFFGPGTRLTVL.